This T cell receptor (beta chain) was sequenced for a study of T cell responses to AZD1222 COVID-19 vaccine. Across the study: Combined were second doses at about 4 or about 12 weeks.

The V and J ends lost 5 bases and 3 bases respectively, with 14 bases between them. This CDR3 is built from 15 residues. Germline V gene lookup returns CDR1 LNHDA and CDR2 SQIVND (reference sequence). Study-wide points: Dominant at 160-218 and 743-854, vaccine-associated CD4 TCRs also spanned spike. Only a handful of people who got AZD1222 tested seropositive at baseline. Donors were largely white British and mainly female; clonal diversity was possibly underestimated.

This clone was picked up one time. What it recognizes is unknown. Assay used: immunoSEQ multiplex PCR; TCRdb lists only in-frame clones, some missing. The data show some 90,000 clones, 80% to 90% seen once. Sequenced here: peripheral blood, sampled on day 0 of AZD1222 vaccination. This TCR was recovered from an adult in good health. The chain has TRBV19 and TRBJ1-5; D not certain. CDR3 protein: CASSAPGEVNQPQHF. The CDR3 coding sequence is TGTGCCAGTAGTGCCCCCGGGGAGGTCAATCAGCCCCAGCATTTT.